The 31 T cell receptor beta chains listed next were all sequenced from one sample in a study of response to subunit inactivated influenza vaccine. TCRdb re-analysed the RT-PCR reads in MiXCR, keeping a single row per CDR3 protein. The sample shows around 570,000 distinct CDR3 sequences, 11% of them seen only once. These data were also filed under a second study, of T cells expressing NK-cell markers. That work contributes: The TCR beta cDNA came from 5'RACE template switching with UMIs.

The input for sequencing was PBMCs from blood, taken on the day of vaccination. These TCRs come from a man between 45 and 60 years old who received an inactivated influenza vaccine.

In its sample, this clonotype was seen a few times. V is TRBV9 and J is TRBJ2-3; D unclear. Germline CDR1 reads SGDLS; CDR2 reads YYNGEE. V lost 4 bases and J 0 bases, leaving 15 bases between the germline ends. The CDR3 is 16 residues long. Here the CDR3 reads CASSPFNRASTDTQYF. The CDR3 DNA reads as TGTGCCAGCAGCCCATTTAACAGAGCTAGCACAGATACGCAGTATTTT.

The chain joins TRBV4-2 to TRBJ1-5; D ambiguous. In germline, CDR1 is LGHNA, CDR2 YNFKEQ. Trimming took 4 bases from V and 3 from J, leaving 7 bases between them. The CDR3 length is 13 residues. CDR3 protein: CASSRTINQPQHF. The CDR3 DNA reads as TGTGCCAGCAGCCGGACTATCAATCAGCCCCAGCATTTT.

The chain employs TRBV5-1 and TRBJ2-1; D is possibly TRBD2 (5 bases). With 4 bases removed from V and 1 base from J, the gap between germline ends came to 12 bases. CDR3 length: 15 amino acids. From germline, CDR1 is SGHRS and CDR2 YFSETQ. The CDR3 DNA reads as TGCGCCAGCAGCAGCACTAGGTCATCCTACAATGAGCAGTTCTTC. Protein: CASSSTRSSYNEQFF.

The chain is built from TRBV10-2 and TRBJ2-1; 7 bases fit TRBD2. The CDR3 totals 15 residues. J lost 8 bases, V lost 7 bases, and 14 bases had no gene match. The V gene's germline CDR1 is WSHSY and CDR2 SAAADI. The CDR3 loop is CASTRLARVTDEQFF. In DNA, the CDR3 is TGCGCCAGCACCCGACTAGCCCGAGTCACAGATGAGCAGTTCTTC.

The chain employs TRBV20-1 and TRBJ2-7; 7 bases match TRBD1. Germline assignment: CDR1 DFQATT and CDR2 SNEGSKA (reference sequence). V lost 5 bases to trimming and J lost 4 bases; unmatched junction nucleotides: 11. The CDR3 is 14 residues long. The CDR3 region is CSAPGEGGGYEQYF. The DNA of the CDR3 is TGCAGTGCTCCCGGGGAAGGGGGCGGTTACGAGCAGTACTTC.

The rearrangement links TRBV5-1 to TRBJ2-2; the match to TRBD1 covers 7 bases. CDR3 length equals 15 residues. Germline CDR1 is SGHRS and CDR2 is YFSETQ. Trimming at V came to 5 bases and at J to 1 base, leaving 5 bases not matched to a gene. This CDR3 reads CASRSRGRNTGELFF. For the CDR3, the DNA is TGCGCCAGCAGGTCAAGGGGGCGGAACACCGGGGAGCTGTTTTTT.

This chain links TRBV5-1 with TRBJ2-3; D may be TRBD2 (5 bases). The germline CDR1 and CDR2 sequences are SGHRS and YFSETQ. CDR3 length equals 16 residues. V gave up 4 bases and J gave up 6 bases, with 21 bases separating them. Here the CDR3 DNA reads TGCGCCAGCAGCGCGCCCGGGGTTGGTGCCTCGGATACGCAGTATTTT. Translation gives CASSAPGVGASDTQYF.

The chain couples TRBV7-2 to TRBJ2-3; D gene unclear. The germline gives CDR1 SGHTA, CDR2 FQGNSA. The CDR3 sequence is 13 residues long. The V end was cut by 5 bases, the J end by 8 bases, with 14 bases between. In DNA form, the CDR3 reads TGTGCCAGCAGCGGGCGCCATCAAGCTACGCAGTATTTT. Protein: CASSGRHQATQYF.

The gene calls are TRBV14 and TRBJ2-1; D may be TRBD2 (6 bases). This CDR3 is built from 17 residues. Germline V gives CDR1 SGHDN, CDR2 FVKESK. V shed 0 bases and J shed 5 bases, with 17 bases lying between them. The CDR3 sequence is CASSQDAGGYRNNEQFF. For the CDR3, the DNA is TGTGCCAGCAGCCAAGATGCTGGGGGGTACCGTAACAATGAGCAGTTCTTC. The full variable domain, in which reference TRBV14 and TRBJ2-1 provide the parts outside the CDR3, is EAGVTQFPSHSVIEKGQTVTLRCDPISGHDNLYWYRRVMGKEIKFLLHFVKESKQDESGMPNNRFLAERTGGTYSTLKVQPAELEDSGVYFCASSQDAGGYRNNEQFFGPGTRLTVL.

In its sample, this clonotype was seen a few times. CDR3 in amino acids: CASSQGGSINQPQHF. For the CDR3, the DNA is TGCGCCAGCAGCCAAGGGGGCAGCATTAATCAGCCCCAGCATTTT. This rearrangement joins TRBV4-1 to TRBJ1-5; D is possibly TRBD1 (5 bases). The CDR3 has 15 residues. V was cut by 1 base and J by 4 bases, with 11 bases left in between. In germline, CDR1 is MGHRA, CDR2 YSYEKL.

This clonotype was observed a handful of times. This chain joins TRBV7-8 and TRBJ2-7, with a tentative D call TRBD2 (6 bases). CDR1 and CDR2 from the germline V gene are SGHVS and FQNEAQ. V shed 5 bases and J shed 3 bases, with 14 bases lying between them. The CDR3 runs 14 residues. The CDR3 DNA reads as TGTGCCAGCAGCCCAACTCGGGGGTACTACGAGCAGTACTTC. It codes for CASSPTRGYYEQYF.

For the CDR3, the DNA is TGTGCCAGCAGCGAACAGGGTCATGGCTACACCTTC. Translating it yields CASSEQGHGYTF. The chain recombines TRBV7-2 with TRBJ1-2, with D possibly TRBD1 on 6 matching bases. The CDR3 is 12 amino acids. Trimming pared 5 bases from V and 6 bases from J, leaving 10 bases between. The germline CDR1 and CDR2 sequences are SGHTA and FQGNSA.

There are many counts of this clonotype. The chain links TRBV12-3 or TRBV12-4 to TRBJ2-1, with D unclear. The V and J ends lost 4 bases and 9 bases respectively, with 10 bases between them. The CDR3 contains 12 residues. The CDR3 is CASSSPTIEQFF. The CDR3 region has the DNA TGTGCCAGCAGTTCACCGACAATTGAGCAGTTCTTC.

This chain connects TRBV5-1 to TRBJ1-2; the D is unclear. CDR1 and CDR2 from the germline V gene are SGHRS and YFSETQ. CDR3 size: 13 residues. V was shortened by 0 bases and J by 10 bases, with 13 bases between the two germline ends. CDR3 in amino acids: CASSLATQTVYTF. CDR3 sequence (DNA): TGCGCCAGCAGCTTGGCGACTCAAACGGTCTACACCTTC. Based on the CDR3 plus reference TRBV5-1 and TRBJ1-2, the full variable domain is KAGVTQTPRYLIKTRGQQVTLSCSPISGHRSVSWYQQTPGQGLQFLFEYFSETQRNKGNFPGRFSGRQFSNSRSEMNVSTLELGDSALYLCASSLATQTVYTFGSGTRLTVV.

This clonotype was counted only a few times. The chain couples TRBV21-1 to TRBJ2-7. TRBV21-1 constitutes a pseudogene. This CDR3 is 15 amino acids long. The CDR3 spells CASSKCSMGAYEQYF. In nucleotides, the CDR3 is TGTGCCAGCAGCAAGTGCTCGATGGGAGCCTACGAGCAGTACTTC.

This clonotype was found a few times. This chain uses TRBV11-2 with TRBJ2-1, with 12 bases aligning to TRBD1. The CDR3 sequence is 17 residues long. Germline V gene sequence: CDR1 SGHAT, CDR2 FQNNGV. V lost 5 bases to trimming and J lost 6 bases; unmatched junction nucleotides: 11. This CDR3 reads CASSLEGGTGGRNEQFF. The CDR3, as DNA: TGTGCCAGCAGCCTGGAGGGAGGGACAGGGGGCCGCAATGAGCAGTTCTTC.

The V gene is TRBV7-2, the J gene TRBJ1-1; D unresolved. With 1 base removed from V and 11 bases from J, the gap between germline ends came to 14 bases. This CDR3 is built from 13 residues. CDR1 is SGHTA, CDR2 FQGNSA, per germline. The CDR3 coding sequence is TGTGCCAGCAGCTTAGGTACAGCCAGGCGGGCTTTCTTT. Translation gives CASSLGTARRAFF.

The V gene is TRBV29-1, the J gene TRBJ1-1; 8 nucleotides align to TRBD1. Trimming at V came to 7 bases and at J to 1 base, leaving 8 bases not matched to a gene. The CDR3 has 14 amino acids. Germline assignment: CDR1 SQVTM and CDR2 ANQGSEA. The CDR3 loop is CSAQDRGTNTEAFF. CDR3 nucleotides: TGCAGCGCCCAAGACAGGGGCACGAACACTGAAGCTTTCTTT.

The V gene is TRBV18, the J gene TRBJ2-1; D not resolved. V dropped 1 base and J dropped 4 bases, with 8 bases sitting between them. CDR1 KGHSH and CDR2 LQKENI come from the germline V gene. CDR3 length equals 14 residues. CDR3 in amino acids: CASSPRTVYNEQFF. CDR3 in DNA: TGTGCCAGCTCACCACGGACGGTATACAATGAGCAGTTCTTC.

There are a few counts of this clonotype. The chain uses TRBV7-9 and TRBJ1-1; D is possibly TRBD1 (5 bases). V was cut by 7 bases and J by 1 base, with 13 bases left in between. Germline V gene sequence: CDR1 SEHNR, CDR2 FQNEAQ (reference sequence). The CDR3 totals 14 residues. CDR3 nucleotide sequence: TGTGCCAGCACCCTCGGGGACCCGAACACTGAAGCTTTCTTT. Translated, it gives CASTLGDPNTEAFF. The full variable domain, its missing parts supplied by reference TRBV7-9 and TRBJ1-1, is DTGVSQNPRHKITKRGQNVTFRCDPISEHNRLYWYRQTLGQGPEFLTYFQNEAQLEKSRLLSDRFSAERPKGSFSTLEIQRTEQGDSAMYLCASTLGDPNTEAFFGQGTRLTVV.

The chain has TRBV11-2 and TRBJ2-1; TRBD2 matches at 7 bases. CDR1 and CDR2 (germline): SGHAT, FQNNGV. V gave up 3 bases and J gave up 8 bases; unmatched junction bases: 13. The CDR3 is 16 residues long. CDR3 nucleotides: TGTGCCAGCAGCTTGGGGAGGGGCGGGAGTAGCCATGAGCAGTTCTTC. It yields the protein CASSLGRGGSSHEQFF.

This clonotype was picked up a small number of times. This chain joins TRBV7-2 and TRBJ2-1, with D tentatively TRBD1 (6 bases). V was shortened by 5 bases and J by 5 bases, with 13 bases between the two germline ends. The CDR3 is made up of 14 amino acids. The germline V gene encodes CDR1 SGHTA and CDR2 FQGNSA. The CDR3 loop is CASSRQGSHNEQFF. The CDR3 DNA is TGTGCCAGCAGCCGTCAGGGGAGCCACAATGAGCAGTTCTTC.

This clonotype was detected only a few times. CDR3 bases: TGTGCCAGCAGCATTCCGGCACAGGGGCGCTACGAGCAGTACTTC. It translates to CASSIPAQGRYEQYF. V gene TRBV11-2 combines with J gene TRBJ2-7; 7 bases fit TRBD1. Looked up from germline, CDR1 is SGHAT and CDR2 is FQNNGV. The length of the CDR3 is 15 residues. V was pared by 5 bases and J by 3 bases, with 10 bases of the junction left unmatched.

This clonotype was seen many times. The rearrangement uses TRBV7-2 and TRBJ1-3, with 8 bases fitting TRBD1. V trimming: 0 bases; J trimming: 0 bases; junction bases outside the gene matches: 4. Germline lookup yields CDR1 SGHTA and CDR2 FQGNSA. The CDR3 is 17 residues long. The CDR3 DNA sequence: TGTGCCAGCAGCTTAGCGCCGACAGGGGACTCTGGAAACACCATATATTTT. Encoded protein: CASSLAPTGDSGNTIYF.

In this sample, this clonotype turned up once. V is TRBV12-3 or TRBV12-4 and J is TRBJ1-3; 7 nucleotides align to TRBD1. CDR3 length equals 15 residues. With 5 bases clipped from V and 4 bases from J, the junction kept 8 bases outside the gene matches. The CDR3 reads CASSTGTETGNTIYF. DNA for the CDR3: TGTGCCAGCAGTACGGGGACAGAAACAGGAAACACCATATATTTT.

The genes are TRBV30 and TRBJ2-3; no reliable D call. The CDR3 totals 13 residues. Germline V gives CDR1 GTSNPN, CDR2 SVGIG (reference sequence). Trimming cost V 2 bases and J 5 bases, with 11 bases left between them. The CDR3 region is CAWSYWLQDTQYF. CDR3 nucleotide sequence: TGTGCCTGGAGTTATTGGCTTCAAGATACGCAGTATTTT. Drawing the rest from reference TRBV30 and TRBJ2-3, the complete variable domain is SQTIHQWPATLVQPVGSPLSLECTVEGTSNPNLYWYRQAAGRGLQLLFYSVGIGQISSEVPQNLSASRPQDRQFILSSKKLLLSDSGFYLCAWSYWLQDTQYFGPGTRLTVL.

This clonotype has just a few counts. The rearrangement joins TRBV7-9 to TRBJ2-5, with 7 bases lining up with TRBD1. Germline assignment: CDR1 SEHNR and CDR2 FQNEAQ (reference sequence). The CDR3 spans 14 residues. J gave up 1 base and V 6 bases, and 5 bases lay outside the gene matches. CDR3: CASRSTGSQETQYF. DNA for the CDR3: TGTGCCAGCAGGTCGACAGGGAGCCAAGAGACCCAGTACTTC.

This clonotype was observed a handful of times. CDR3 DNA sequence: TGTGCCAGCAGCTTGCAGGGATTAGGCGACGAGCAGTACTTC. Translation: CASSLQGLGDEQYF. The chain uses TRBV5-6 and TRBJ2-7; D might be TRBD1 (5 bases). The germline V gene has CDR1 SGHDT and CDR2 YYEEEE. Deletions cut 1 base from V and 5 bases from J, with 13 bases between. This CDR3 contains 14 residues.

The table lists this clonotype with a few counts. The J gene is TRBJ1-2, the V gene TRBV7-9, with D tentatively TRBD1 (5 bases). V lost 7 bases, J lost 0 bases, and 15 bases lay in between. Germline V gene sequence: CDR1 SEHNR, CDR2 FQNEAQ (reference sequence). This CDR3 contains 15 residues. The CDR3 coding sequence is TGTGCCAGCACTAATGGTCGGGGCTCTAACTATGGCTACACCTTC. The encoded protein is CASTNGRGSNYGYTF.

This chain links TRBV25-1 with TRBJ1-1, with 7 positions matching TRBD1. The V segment lost 2 bases and the J segment 10 bases; nucleotides outside the gene matches: 10. The CDR3 has 14 amino acids. Germline CDR1 reads MGHDK; CDR2 reads SYGVNS. In nucleotides, the CDR3 is TGTGCCAGCAGTGAACCACGGGACAGTGGGGTAGCTTTCTTT. Amino acid sequence: CASSEPRDSGVAFF.

Only a few counts were recorded for this clonotype. In DNA form, the CDR3 reads TGCGCCAGCAGCCCATTACCCGGACAGGGGGTTTCGCGCGGAGAGTACTTC. Its protein product is CASSPLPGQGVSRGEYF. The chain employs TRBV4-1 and TRBJ2-7; 10 bases align to TRBD1. In germline, CDR1 is MGHRA, CDR2 YSYEKL. Trimming at V came to 4 bases and at J to 11 bases, leaving 20 bases not matched to a gene. CDR3 length: 17 amino acids.